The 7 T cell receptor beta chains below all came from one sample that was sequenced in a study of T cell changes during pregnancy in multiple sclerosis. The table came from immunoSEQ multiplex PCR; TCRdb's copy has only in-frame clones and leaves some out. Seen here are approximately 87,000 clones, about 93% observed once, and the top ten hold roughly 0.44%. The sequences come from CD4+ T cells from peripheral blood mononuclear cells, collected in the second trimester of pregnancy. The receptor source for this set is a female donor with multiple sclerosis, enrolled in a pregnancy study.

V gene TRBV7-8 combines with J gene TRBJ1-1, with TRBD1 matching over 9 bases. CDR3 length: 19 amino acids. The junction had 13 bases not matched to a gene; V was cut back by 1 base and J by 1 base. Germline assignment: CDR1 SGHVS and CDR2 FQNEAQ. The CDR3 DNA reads TGTGCCAGCAGCTTAGTTTCGGGGACAGGGTTTAGGGAGAACACTGAAGCTTTCTTT. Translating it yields CASSLVSGTGFRENTEAFF.

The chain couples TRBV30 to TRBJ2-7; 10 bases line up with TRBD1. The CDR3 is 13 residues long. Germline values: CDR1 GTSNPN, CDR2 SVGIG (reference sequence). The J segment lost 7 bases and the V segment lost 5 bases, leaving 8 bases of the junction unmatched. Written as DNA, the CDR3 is TGTGCCTGGTGTGACAGGGGGCGAGGGGAGCAGTACTTC. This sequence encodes CAWCDRGRGEQYF. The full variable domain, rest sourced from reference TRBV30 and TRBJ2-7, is SQTIHQWPATLVQPVGSPLSLECTVEGTSNPNLYWYRQAAGRGLQLLFYSVGIGQISSEVPQNLSASRPQDRQFILSSKKLLLSDSGFYLCAWCDRGRGEQYFGPGTRLTVT.

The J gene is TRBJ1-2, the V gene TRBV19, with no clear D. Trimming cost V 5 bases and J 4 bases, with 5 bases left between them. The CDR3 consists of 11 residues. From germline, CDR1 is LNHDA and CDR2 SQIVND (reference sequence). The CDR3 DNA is TGTGCCAGTAGTCATCCCTATGGCTACACCTTC. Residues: CASSHPYGYTF. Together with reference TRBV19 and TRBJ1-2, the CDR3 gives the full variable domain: DGGITQSPKYLFRKEGQNVTLSCEQNLNHDAMYWYRQDPGQGLRLIYYSQIVNDFQKGDIAEGYSVSREKKESFPLTVTSAQKNPTAFYLCASSHPYGYTFGSGTRLTVV.

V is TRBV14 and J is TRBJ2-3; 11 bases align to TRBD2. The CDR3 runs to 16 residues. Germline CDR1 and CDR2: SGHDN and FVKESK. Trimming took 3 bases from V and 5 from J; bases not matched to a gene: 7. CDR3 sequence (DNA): TGTGCCAGCAGCCAGCTTAGCGGGAGGGCCCAAGATACGCAGTATTTT. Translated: CASSQLSGRAQDTQYF.

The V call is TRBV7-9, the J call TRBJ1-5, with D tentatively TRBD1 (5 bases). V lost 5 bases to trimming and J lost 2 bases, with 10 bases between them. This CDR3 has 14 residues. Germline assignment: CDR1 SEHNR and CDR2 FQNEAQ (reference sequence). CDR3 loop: CASSQGKGNQPQHF. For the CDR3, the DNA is TGTGCCAGCAGCCAGGGCAAGGGCAATCAGCCCCAGCATTTT.

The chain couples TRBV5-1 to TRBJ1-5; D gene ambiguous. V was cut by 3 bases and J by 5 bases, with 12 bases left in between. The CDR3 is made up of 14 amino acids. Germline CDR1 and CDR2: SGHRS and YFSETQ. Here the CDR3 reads CASSSGEGDQPQHF. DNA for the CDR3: TGCGCCAGCAGCTCCGGGGAGGGCGATCAGCCCCAGCATTTT.

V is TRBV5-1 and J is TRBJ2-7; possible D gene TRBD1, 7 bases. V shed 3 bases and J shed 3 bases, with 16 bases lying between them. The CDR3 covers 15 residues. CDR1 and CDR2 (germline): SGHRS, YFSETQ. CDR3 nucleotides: TGCGCCAGCAGCTCCGTCGCAGGGGGGCGCTACGAGCAGTACTTC. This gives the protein CASSSVAGGRYEQYF.